The 24 T cell receptor beta chains below all came from one sample that was sequenced in a study of read filtering for tumor transcriptome and immune sequencing. The library was built from about 400 ng RNA with molecular barcoded adaptors for alpha/delta and beta/gamma chains. TCRdb redid the calling of the reads with MiXCR, one entry per CDR3 protein. The data show 100,000 to 150,000 distinct CDR3 sequences, roughly an eighth seen once. Sequencing was carried out using a population of CD138-negative cells sorted from bone marrow. These receptors were collected from a donor aged 40 or over with multiple myeloma.

This clonotype has ten or more counts. The CDR3 reads CASSLDRGLYNEQFF. Here the CDR3 DNA reads TGTGCCAGCAGCTTGGACAGGGGGCTCTACAATGAGCAGTTCTTC. The chain couples TRBV6-2 or TRBV6-3 to TRBJ2-1, with 11 bases aligning to TRBD1. This CDR3 contains 15 residues. Trimming removed 6 bases from V and 3 bases from J; junction bases left unmatched: 4. Per germline, CDR1 MNHEY and CDR2 SVGEGT.

This clonotype has at least ten counts. J is TRBJ1-1 and V is TRBV10-3; D ambiguous. Germline V CDR1 and CDR2: ENHRY, SYGVKD. Trimming shortened V by 2 bases and J by 1 base, and 11 bases separated the two germline ends. There are 15 residues in the CDR3. CDR3 coding DNA: TGTGCCATCAGTGAGAGCAGCCCGGCGAACACTGAAGCTTTCTTT. As protein: CAISESSPANTEAFF.

This clonotype was detected many times. The V and J genes are TRBV4-2 and TRBJ2-7, with 11 bases identical to TRBD2. The V gene end was trimmed by 2 bases and the J gene end by 3 bases; junction bases not matched to a gene: 3. The germline CDR1 and CDR2 sequences are LGHNA and YNFKEQ. The CDR3 has 15 residues. The CDR3 loop reads CASSQIAGGDYEQYF. DNA of the CDR3: TGTGCCAGCAGCCAAATAGCGGGAGGGGACTACGAGCAGTACTTC.

The gene calls are TRBV27 and TRBJ2-7; the D is unclear. Trimming left V 0 bases short and J 2 bases short, with 11 bases between. Germline assignment: CDR1 MNHEY and CDR2 SMNVEV (reference sequence). This CDR3 has 15 residues. Here the CDR3 reads CASSLSGVRAYEQYF. CDR3 in DNA: TGTGCCAGCAGTTTATCTGGAGTAAGGGCCTACGAGCAGTACTTC.

Concerning this clonotype: A junction boundary mismatches the germline segment, possibly from a read error. J is TRBJ2-2 and V is TRBV11-3, with TRBD2 identical over 8 bases. CDR1 is SGHNT, CDR2 YENEEA, per germline. This CDR3 has 13 amino acids. CDR3 in amino acids: CASRLAGSGELFF. The CDR3 region has the DNA TGTGCCAGCAGGTTAGCGGGATCCGGGGAGCTGTTTTTT. The full variable domain, in which reference TRBV11-3 and TRBJ2-2 provide the parts outside the CDR3, is EAGVVQSPRYKIIEKKQPVAFWCNPISGHNTLYWYLQNLGQGPELLIRYENEEAVDDSQLPKDRFSAERLKGVDSTLKIQPAELGDSAVYLCASRLAGSGELFFGEGSRLTVL.

This clonotype was observed at least ten times. The chain combines TRBV6-1 with TRBJ2-3, with a tentative D call TRBD1 (6 bases). The germline V gene encodes CDR1 MNHNS and CDR2 SASEGT. The CDR3 runs 14 residues. V dropped 3 bases and J dropped 6 bases, with 13 bases sitting between them. The CDR3 sequence is CASSDVRQADTQYF. CDR3 in DNA: TGTGCCAGCAGTGACGTTAGACAGGCGGATACGCAGTATTTT.

This clonotype was recorded a few times. This chain joins TRBV4-1 and TRBJ1-2, with unresolved D. Trimming left V 0 bases short and J 8 bases short, with 16 bases between. The CDR3 length is 15 residues. Germline CDR1 is MGHRA and CDR2 is YSYEKL. The CDR3 sequence is CASSQDSAVVKGYTF. The CDR3, as DNA: TGCGCCAGCAGCCAAGATTCCGCGGTCGTGAAAGGCTACACCTTC.

This clonotype was counted between two and nine times. This could be a read error, since a much larger clone is one nucleotide away. The V gene is TRBV7-9, the J gene TRBJ2-2; 8 nucleotides agree with TRBD2. The CDR3 extends over 16 amino acids. Germline CDR1 SEHNR, CDR2 FQNEAQ (reference sequence). The CDR3 spells CTSSFPRGGLDGELFF. The DNA for the CDR3 is TGTACCAGCAGCTTCCCCCGGGGGGGGCTTGACGGGGAGCTGTTTTTT.

This clonotype was picked up many times. V gene TRBV9 combines with J gene TRBJ2-3, with 9 bases aligning to TRBD2. The CDR3 runs 17 residues. V lost 4 bases and J lost 1; bases outside the gene matches: 10. The V gene's germline CDR1 is SGDLS and CDR2 YYNGEE. In DNA form, the CDR3 reads TGTGCCAGCAGCTCGACGCCTAGCGGGATCCGCACAGATACGCAGTATTTT. It translates to CASSSTPSGIRTDTQYF.

This clonotype was seen ten or more times. The rearrangement uses TRBV7-9 and TRBJ2-1; TRBD1 might be the D (5 bases). This CDR3 comprises 15 residues. Germline loops: CDR1 SEHNR, CDR2 FQNEAQ (reference sequence). The V end lost 1 base, the J end lost 4 bases, and 11 bases lay between the germline ends. The CDR3 DNA follows: TGTGCCAGCAGCTTAGAACAGGACCCATACAATGAGCAGTTCTTC. This codes for CASSLEQDPYNEQFF.

This clonotype was observed many times. The V gene is TRBV6-2 or TRBV6-3, the J gene TRBJ1-4; D not resolved. The CDR3 has 14 amino acids. The V gene lost 5 bases and the J gene lost 0 bases, with 7 bases spanning the gap. From germline, CDR1 is MNHEY and CDR2 SVGEGT. CDR3 region: CASSPVPTNEKLFF. CDR3 sequence (DNA): TGTGCCAGCAGTCCGGTCCCAACTAATGAAAAACTGTTTTTT.

The V call is TRBV2, the J call TRBJ2-7, with 7 bases lining up with TRBD1. CDR3 size: 14 residues. V shed 1 base and J 6 bases; nucleotides not matched to a gene: 6. Germline CDR1 reads SNHLY; CDR2 reads FYNNEI. The CDR3 is CASSEVTGILEQYF. The CDR3, as DNA: TGTGCCAGCAGTGAAGTGACAGGGATTCTCGAGCAGTACTTC.

The chain joins TRBV20-1 to TRBJ2-5; D gene ambiguous. This CDR3 contains 15 residues. CDR1 and CDR2 (germline): DFQATT, SNEGSKA (reference sequence). V was shortened by 2 bases and J by 5 bases, with 18 bases between the two germline ends. CDR3: CSARIGSGSWETQYF. Here the CDR3 DNA reads TGCAGTGCTAGAATCGGGTCGGGCTCTTGGGAGACCCAGTACTTC.

Notes on this clonotype: The CDR3 does not close with the conserved phenylalanine or tryptophan, likely indicating a read error. The limits of the CDR3 on the DNA are not certain, so only TCRdb's listed CDR3 is given. This sequence joins TRBV7-9 and TRBJ2-5; the table's D call of TRBD1 was not tested on the DNA. In germline, CDR1 is SEHNR, CDR2 FQNEAQ (reference sequence). The CDR3 is 12 amino acids long, termini counted. The CDR3 sequence is CASSGGQETQNL.

This clonotype was recorded many times. The gene calls are TRBV29-1 and TRBJ2-1; tentatively, D is TRBD1 (5 bases). CDR1 SQVTM and CDR2 ANQGSEA come from the germline V gene. The CDR3 sequence is 16 residues long. Trimming left V 1 base short and J 3 bases short, with 16 bases between. DNA for the CDR3: TGCAGCGTTGAAGGTGAAGGGGTGCGTCGCTACAATGAGCAGTTCTTC. Its translation is CSVEGEGVRRYNEQFF.

This clonotype occurred many times. The chain carries TRBV24-1 and TRBJ2-1; 9 nucleotides agree with TRBD2. This CDR3 is built from 16 residues. J lost 9 bases, V lost 0 bases, and 8 bases had no gene match. Germline loops: CDR1 KGHDR, CDR2 SFDVKD. CDR3 region: CATSDLISGRRSEQFF. CDR3 nucleotide sequence: TGTGCCACCAGTGATTTGATTAGCGGGAGACGGAGTGAGCAGTTCTTC.

Concerning this clonotype itself: A much larger clone differs by one base, so this may be a read error. The chain combines TRBV13 with TRBJ1-1, with D perhaps TRBD1 (6 bases). The CDR3 runs 15 residues. Between the trimmed V and J ends, which lost 5 bases and 9 bases, there was a span of 22 bases. Germline assignment: CDR1 PRHDT and CDR2 FYEKMQ (reference sequence). The CDR3 DNA reads as TGTGCCAGCAGCCTGACCGCCAGGAGAGGGGGTCAAGCTTTCTTT. It specifies CASSLTARRGGQAFF.

This clonotype was seen at least ten times. V and J are TRBV20-1 and TRBJ2-7; 13 bases align to TRBD2. CDR3 length: 15 amino acids. CDR1 DFQATT and CDR2 SNEGSKA come from the germline V gene (reference sequence). The V segment lost 6 bases and the J segment 1 base; nucleotides outside the gene matches: 6. Here the CDR3 reads CSARWTSGSSYEQYF. The CDR3 bases are TGCAGTGCCAGATGGACTAGCGGGAGTTCCTACGAGCAGTACTTC.

With regard to this clonotype: A read error may explain this, as a much larger clone is one base away. This chain links TRBV19 with TRBJ2-7, with TRBD2 matching over 8 bases. Trimming cost V 10 bases and J 0 bases; bases outside gene matches: 17. Per the germline V gene, CDR1 is LNHDA and CDR2 is SQIVND (reference sequence). The CDR3 totals 17 residues. Written as DNA, the CDR3 is TGTGCCAATTCTATCGGCAGCTCAAGCGGGAGCTCCTACGAGCAGTACTTC. The encoded protein is CANSIGSSSGSSYEQYF. Based on the CDR3 plus reference TRBV19 and TRBJ2-7, the full variable domain is DGGITQSPKYLFRKEGQNVTLSCEQNLNHDAMYWYRQDPGQGLRLIYYSQIVNDFQKGDIAEGYSVSREKKESFPLTVTSAQKNPTAFYLCANSIGSSSGSSYEQYFGPGTRLTVT.

This clonotype has a count of ten or more. The chain employs TRBV7-9 and TRBJ2-3, with D perhaps TRBD1 (6 bases). V lost 6 bases and J 0 bases, leaving 16 bases between the germline ends. Germline values: CDR1 SEHNR, CDR2 FQNEAQ (reference sequence). This CDR3 comprises 16 residues. The CDR3 sequence: CASRRGTGRSTDTQYF. In nucleotides, the CDR3 is TGTGCCAGCAGACGGGGCACAGGGAGAAGCACAGATACGCAGTATTTT.

The rearrangement links TRBV20-1 to TRBJ2-5; no reliable D call. Germline values: CDR1 DFQATT, CDR2 SNEGSKA (reference sequence). The length of the CDR3 is 11 residues. The CDR3 region is CSAGPQETQYF. The CDR3 coding sequence is TGCAGCGCCGGGCCTCAAGAGACCCAGTACTTC.

This clonotype was recorded many times. This chain uses TRBV4-3 with TRBJ2-3; 7 bases are shared with TRBD2. The CDR3 is 16 residues long. J was trimmed by 3 bases and V by 0 bases; bases with no gene match: 6. Germline lookup yields CDR1 LGHNA and CDR2 YSLEER. The CDR3 bases are TGCGCCAGCAGCCAAGATCACAGCGGGATTACAGATACGCAGTATTTT. This sequence encodes CASSQDHSGITDTQYF.

The V gene is TRBV10-3, the J gene TRBJ2-3; the match to TRBD2 covers 7 bases. The length of the CDR3 is 15 residues. Trimming cost V 6 bases and J 0 bases; bases outside gene matches: 6. Germline CDR1 is ENHRY and CDR2 is SYGVKD. The CDR3 nucleotides read TGTGCCATCAGCCGACAAGCGGGGAGCACAGATACGCAGTATTTT. This gives the protein CAISRQAGSTDTQYF.

This clonotype has only a few counts. Here the CDR3 reads CASSYPISTGGSYEQFF. The CDR3 nucleotides read TGTGCCAGCAGTTACCCCATCTCGACGGGAGGGTCTTATGAGCAGTTCTTC. The chain joins TRBV6-5 to TRBJ2-1; 8 nucleotides line up with TRBD2. This CDR3 has 17 residues. The germline V gene encodes CDR1 MNHEY and CDR2 SVGAGI. Unmatched junction bases numbered 14, after V lost 2 bases and J lost 8 bases.